What follows are 20 T cell receptor beta chains derived from one specimen sequenced in a study of neoadjuvant anti-PD-1 for oral cavity cancer. As to time point: after neoadjuvant nivolumab, at surgical resection. TCRdb keeps only in-frame clones here, not all; method: immunoSEQ multiplex PCR. Of more than 8,000 clones listed, 50% to 80% are singletons. Here the sequenced sample was PBMCs, taken after nivolumab (anti-PD-1) treatment. The receptors come from a person aged 35-79 years with oral cavity squamous cell carcinoma.

This clone was seen a few times. The chain carries TRBV6-1 and TRBJ1-5; a possible D gene is TRBD1 (5 bases). The CDR3 extends over 15 amino acids. The ends were cut back, 9 bases at V and 0 bases at J, with 15 bases in the middle. Germline V gene data show CDR1 as MNHNS and CDR2 as SASEGT. The CDR3 DNA follows: TGTGCCAGTTATTCAGGGTTCTATAGCAATCAGCCCCAGCATTTT. It yields the protein CASYSGFYSNQPQHF.

Judged by abundance, this clone is large. The V and J genes are TRBV7-2 and TRBJ2-6, with a weak D call TRBD2 (6 bases). Germline lookup yields CDR1 SGHTA and CDR2 FQGNSA. The ends were cut back, 3 bases at V and 0 bases at J, with 18 bases in the middle. The CDR3 extends over 19 amino acids. The DNA for the CDR3 is TGTGCCAGCAGCTTTAGGTGGAGGGAGCGGCCCTCTGGGGCCAACGTCCTGACTTTC. It specifies CASSFRWRERPSGANVLTF.

V is TRBV11-2 and J is TRBJ1-1, with D unclear. This CDR3 spans 14 amino acids. Trimming pared 4 bases from V and 1 base from J, leaving 10 bases between. Germline V gene lookup returns CDR1 SGHAT and CDR2 FQNNGV. CDR3 region: CASSWGGGNTEAFF. CDR3 DNA: TGTGCCAGCAGCTGGGGAGGAGGGAACACTGAAGCTTTCTTT.

The chain employs TRBV7-9 and TRBJ1-1, with 8 bases that match TRBD1. The CDR3 has 15 residues. Germline V gene data show CDR1 as SEHNR and CDR2 as FQNEAQ (reference sequence). V lost 5 bases to trimming and J lost 0 bases; unmatched junction nucleotides: 5. CDR3 sequence: CASSPRTGLNTEAFF. In DNA form, the CDR3 reads TGTGCCAGCAGCCCCCGGACAGGGCTGAACACTGAAGCTTTCTTT. Looking up the rest from reference TRBV7-9 and TRBJ1-1 gives the full variable domain: DTGVSQNPRHKITKRGQNVTFRCDPISEHNRLYWYRQTLGQGPEFLTYFQNEAQLEKSRLLSDRFSAERPKGSFSTLEIQRTEQGDSAMYLCASSPRTGLNTEAFFGQGTRLTVV.

The genes are TRBV7-2 and TRBJ1-4; D gene uncertain. Germline lookup yields CDR1 SGHTA and CDR2 FQGNSA. The CDR3 contains 15 residues. V lost 1 base, J lost 0 bases, and 6 bases lay in between. CDR3 region: CASSLDQATNEKLFF. Written as DNA, the CDR3 is TGTGCCAGCAGCTTAGACCAGGCAACTAATGAAAAACTGTTTTTT.

The chain couples TRBV6-1 to TRBJ1-5; D is perhaps TRBD1 (5 bases). Germline CDR1 reads MNHNS; CDR2 reads SASEGT. CDR3 size: 13 residues. V lost 6 bases and J 1 base, leaving 7 bases between the germline ends. As DNA, the CDR3 is TGTGCCAGCAGGAGACAGAGCAATCAGCCCCAGCATTTT. This translates into CASRRQSNQPQHF.

The gene calls are TRBV7-9 and TRBJ2-1, with a possible D match to TRBD2 (6 bases). Per the germline V gene, CDR1 is SEHNR and CDR2 is FQNEAQ (reference sequence). The V gene lost 5 bases and the J gene lost 7 bases, with 15 bases spanning the gap. CDR3 length: 14 residues. The CDR3 sequence is CASSTRQGRNEQFF. In DNA, the CDR3 is TGTGCCAGCAGCACCCGACAAGGGAGGAATGAGCAGTTCTTC.

This chain links TRBV10-1 with TRBJ2-3; 11 nucleotides line up with TRBD2. This CDR3 region has 19 residues. Germline V lookup: CDR1 WNHNN, CDR2 SYGVQD (reference sequence). Losses at the gene ends were 4 bases for V and 2 bases for J; bases not matched to a gene: 14. CDR3 coding DNA: TGCGCCAGCAGTGGAGGTGTAGCGGGGGGGGTATACGACACAGATACGCAGTATTTT. Its translation: CASSGGVAGGVYDTDTQYF.

This chain connects TRBV7-9 to TRBJ2-7, with 13 positions matching TRBD2. Germline V gene sequence: CDR1 SEHNR, CDR2 FQNEAQ (reference sequence). The trim removed 5 bases at V and 7 bases at J, leaving 5 bases unmatched. This CDR3 spans 14 amino acids. CDR3: CASSQLAGGLEQYF. Here the CDR3 DNA reads TGTGCCAGCAGCCAACTAGCGGGGGGGCTTGAGCAGTACTTC.

This chain's CDR3 is CASSLGGGELEAFF. The CDR3 DNA reads as TGTGCCAGCAGCTTAGGGGGAGGGGAGCTCGAAGCTTTCTTT. The rearrangement joins TRBV9 to TRBJ1-1, with D possibly matching TRBD1 (6 bases). CDR3 length: 14 amino acids. In germline, CDR1 is SGDLS, CDR2 YYNGEE. V lost 4 bases to trimming and J lost 8 bases, with 18 bases between them. Complete variable domain (other parts from reference TRBV9 and TRBJ1-1): DSGVTQTPKHLITATGQRVTLRCSPRSGDLSVYWYQQSLDQGLQFLIQYYNGEERAKGNILERFSAQQFPDLHSELNLSSLELGDSALYFCASSLGGGELEAFFGQGTRLTVV.

As DNA, the CDR3 is TGTGCCAGCAAGGACAGGGTTGAAAAACTGTTTTTT. Residues: CASKDRVEKLFF. The V gene is TRBV6-5, the J gene TRBJ1-4; 8 bases are a match to TRBD1. This CDR3 has 12 residues. Germline CDR1 and CDR2: MNHEY and SVGAGI. The trim removed 7 bases at V and 7 bases at J, leaving 2 bases unmatched.

This clone was picked up one time. V is TRBV7-9 and J is TRBJ2-7; 11 bases line up with TRBD1. The germline gives CDR1 SEHNR, CDR2 FQNEAQ (reference sequence). The CDR3 totals 15 residues. J lost 4 bases, V lost 5 bases, and 7 bases had no gene match. CDR3 sequence reads: CASSPGTGGFYEQYF. CDR3 sequence (DNA): TGTGCCAGCAGCCCCGGGACAGGGGGATTTTACGAGCAGTACTTC.

The J gene is TRBJ2-1, the V gene TRBV11-2; D is perhaps TRBD2 (6 bases). The CDR3 sequence is 16 residues long. Trimming left V 5 bases short and J 0 bases short, with 14 bases between. CDR1 SGHAT and CDR2 FQNNGV come from the germline V gene. The CDR3 region has the DNA TGTGCCAGCAGCCCCCTTGACGGGAGCTCCTACAATGAGCAGTTCTTC. Residues: CASSPLDGSSYNEQFF.

In this sample, this clone turned up a few times. J is TRBJ2-3 and V is TRBV28; no definite D call. The V end was cut by 3 bases, the J end by 5 bases, with 9 bases between. This CDR3 spans 13 amino acids. Germline V CDR1 and CDR2: MDHEN, SYDVKM. The CDR3 nucleotides read TGTGCCAGCAGTTTTTTAGCAAGAGATACGCAGTATTTT. Its translation is CASSFLARDTQYF.

This rearrangement joins TRBV2 to TRBJ1-1; TRBD1 aligns across 7 bases. V trimming: 4 bases; J trimming: 4 bases; junction bases outside the gene matches: 6. The CDR3 totals 14 residues. Germline V gene sequence: CDR1 SNHLY, CDR2 FYNNEI. CDR3 protein: CASSGQGSGTEAFF. As DNA, the CDR3 is TGTGCCAGCAGTGGACAGGGAAGTGGCACTGAAGCTTTCTTT.

The gene calls are TRBV30 and TRBJ2-5, with D perhaps TRBD1 (6 bases). V lost 0 bases and J lost 2, with 19 bases in between. The CDR3 is made up of 17 amino acids. The germline V gene has CDR1 GTSNPN and CDR2 SVGIG (reference sequence). Here the CDR3 reads CAWSVGGDRRNQETQYF. The CDR3 DNA reads as TGTGCCTGGAGTGTAGGGGGTGACAGGAGAAATCAAGAGACCCAGTACTTC.

The rearrangement joins TRBV6-1 to TRBJ1-2; D is possibly TRBD1 (5 bases). CDR1 is MNHNS and CDR2 is SASEGT in the germline V gene. The CDR3 covers 14 residues. Deletions cut 3 bases from V and 3 bases from J, with 11 bases between. The CDR3 coding sequence is TGTGCCAGCAGTGACCAGGGAGCCGACTATGGCTACACCTTC. Translated: CASSDQGADYGYTF.

The gene calls are TRBV4-1 and TRBJ2-7; D call uncertain. V was cut by 4 bases and J by 2 bases, with 12 bases left in between. CDR3 length: 14 residues. CDR1 and CDR2 from the germline V gene are MGHRA and YSYEKL. The CDR3 reads CASSLFPTAYEQYF. The CDR3 DNA reads as TGCGCCAGCAGCCTCTTCCCTACGGCCTACGAGCAGTACTTC.

The chain couples TRBV28 to TRBJ2-1; TRBD2 is a possible D gene (6 bases). Trimming stripped 6 bases from V and 8 bases from J, with 32 bases between. CDR3 length: 19 amino acids. CDR1 and CDR2 (germline): MDHEN, SYDVKM. The CDR3 DNA follows: TGTGCCAGCAGACCAAATCTCGGGGGTAATAGCGGATACCTCGATGAGCAGTTCTTC. It codes for CASRPNLGGNSGYLDEQFF.

The CDR3 nucleotides read TGTGCCAGCAGGCTCTCAGGGTGGGGGACTGAAGCTTTCTTT. Protein: CASRLSGWGTEAFF. The chain has TRBV27 and TRBJ1-1; a weak D match, TRBD1 (5 bases). This CDR3 is built from 14 residues. Trimming took 6 bases from V and 5 from J, leaving 16 bases between them. Germline V gene sequence: CDR1 MNHEY, CDR2 SMNVEV (reference sequence).